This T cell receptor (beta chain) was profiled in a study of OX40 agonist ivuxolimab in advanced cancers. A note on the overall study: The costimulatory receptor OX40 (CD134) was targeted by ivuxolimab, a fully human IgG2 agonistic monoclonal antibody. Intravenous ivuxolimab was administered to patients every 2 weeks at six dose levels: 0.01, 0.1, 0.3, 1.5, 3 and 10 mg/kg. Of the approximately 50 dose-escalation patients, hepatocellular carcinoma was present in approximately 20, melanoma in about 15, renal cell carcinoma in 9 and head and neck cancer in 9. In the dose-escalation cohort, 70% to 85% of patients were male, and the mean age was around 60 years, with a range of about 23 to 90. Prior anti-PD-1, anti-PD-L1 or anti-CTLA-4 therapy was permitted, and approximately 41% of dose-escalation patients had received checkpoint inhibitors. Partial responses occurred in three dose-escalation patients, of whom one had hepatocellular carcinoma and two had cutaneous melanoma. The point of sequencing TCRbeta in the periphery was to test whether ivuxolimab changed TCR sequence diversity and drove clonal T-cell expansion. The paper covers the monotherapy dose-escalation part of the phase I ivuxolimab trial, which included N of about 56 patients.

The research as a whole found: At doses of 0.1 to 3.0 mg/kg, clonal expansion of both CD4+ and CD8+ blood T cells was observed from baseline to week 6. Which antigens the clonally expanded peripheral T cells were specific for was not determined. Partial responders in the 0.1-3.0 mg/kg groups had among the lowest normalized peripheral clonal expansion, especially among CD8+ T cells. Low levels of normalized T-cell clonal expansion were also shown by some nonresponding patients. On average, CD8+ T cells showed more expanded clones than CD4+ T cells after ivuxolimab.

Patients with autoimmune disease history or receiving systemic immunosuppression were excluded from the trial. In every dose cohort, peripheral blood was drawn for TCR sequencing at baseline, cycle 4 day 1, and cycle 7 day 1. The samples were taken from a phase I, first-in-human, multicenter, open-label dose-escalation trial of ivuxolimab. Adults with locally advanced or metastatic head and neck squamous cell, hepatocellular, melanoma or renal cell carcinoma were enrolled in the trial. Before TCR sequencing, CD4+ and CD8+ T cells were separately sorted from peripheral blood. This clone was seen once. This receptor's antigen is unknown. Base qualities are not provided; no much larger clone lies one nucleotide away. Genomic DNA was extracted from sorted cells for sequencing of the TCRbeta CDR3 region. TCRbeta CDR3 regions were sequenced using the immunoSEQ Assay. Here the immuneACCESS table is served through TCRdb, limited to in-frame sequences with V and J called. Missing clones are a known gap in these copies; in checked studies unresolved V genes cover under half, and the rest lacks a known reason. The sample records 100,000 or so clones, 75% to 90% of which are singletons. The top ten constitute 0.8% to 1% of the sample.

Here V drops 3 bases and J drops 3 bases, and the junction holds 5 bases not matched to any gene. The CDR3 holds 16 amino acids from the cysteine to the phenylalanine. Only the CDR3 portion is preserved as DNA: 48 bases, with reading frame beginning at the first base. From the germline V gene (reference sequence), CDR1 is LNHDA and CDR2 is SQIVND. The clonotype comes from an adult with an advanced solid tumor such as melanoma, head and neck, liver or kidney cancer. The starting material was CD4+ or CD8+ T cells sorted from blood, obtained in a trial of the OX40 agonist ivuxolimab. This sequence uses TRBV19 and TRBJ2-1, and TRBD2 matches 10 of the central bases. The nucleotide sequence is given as TGTGCCAGTAGTATCCTTCGACTAGCGGGCTACAATGAGCAGTTCTTC. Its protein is CASSILRLAGYNEQFF.